The 30 T cell receptor beta chains below come from one sample, sequenced in a study of blood T cell repertoires in COVID-19. Data came from immunoSEQ multiplex PCR; TCRdb stores just in-frame clones and leaves some out. The table records some 150,000 clones, 85% to 90% of them present only once. Sequencing was carried out using peripheral blood. These TCRs come from a woman aged 55-70 years with acute or convalescent COVID-19.

In this sample, this clone turned up once. The J gene is TRBJ1-6, the V gene TRBV5-6, with D unresolved. The germline CDR1 and CDR2 sequences are SGHDT and YYEEEE. This CDR3 has 14 amino acids. With 4 bases removed from V and 0 bases from J, the gap between germline ends came to 5 bases. The CDR3: CASSPGSYNSPLHF. Written as DNA, the CDR3 is TGTGCCAGCAGCCCGGGCTCCTATAATTCACCCCTCCACTTT.

The rearrangement links TRBV28 to TRBJ1-2; unclear D gene. Trimming took off 5 bases at V and 8 bases at J, with 9 bases between the two ends. CDR1 and CDR2 (germline): MDHEN, SYDVKM. The CDR3 totals 11 residues. The CDR3 here is CASSPSFGYTF. The DNA for the CDR3 is TGTGCCAGCAGTCCCTCCTTCGGCTACACCTTC.

J is TRBJ1-3 and V is TRBV18; 7 bases line up with TRBD1. The CDR3 extends over 16 amino acids. J lost 3 bases, V lost 4 bases, and 9 bases had no gene match. Per germline, CDR1 KGHSH and CDR2 LQKENI. The CDR3 DNA reads as TGTGCCAGCTCACTACGGACAGGTCGTGGTGGAAACACCATATATTTT. As protein: CASSLRTGRGGNTIYF.

This clone was seen more than once but under ten times. This sequence joins TRBV6-6 and TRBJ1-6; D gene unclear. V lost 6 bases to trimming and J lost 6 bases, with 18 bases between them. Germline V gene data show CDR1 as MNHNY and CDR2 as SVGAGI (reference sequence). The CDR3 is made up of 16 amino acids. The CDR3 nucleotides read TGTGCCAGCAGACCCGAACGGGATGGTTCTAATTCACCCCTCCACTTT. The encoded protein is CASRPERDGSNSPLHF.

V gene TRBV28 combines with J gene TRBJ1-1, with D maybe TRBD1 (5 bases). The CDR3 loop spans 13 amino acids. Trimming pared 7 bases from V and 7 bases from J, leaving 16 bases between. Germline V gives CDR1 MDHEN, CDR2 SYDVKM. CDR3 sequence: CASTLPGLGEAFF. CDR3 in DNA: TGTGCCAGCACGCTCCCAGGGCTTGGTGAAGCTTTCTTT.

V is TRBV7-2 and J is TRBJ1-2; no definite D call. Trimming cost V 4 bases and J 5 bases, with 11 bases left between them. This CDR3 has 13 residues. CDR1 SGHTA and CDR2 FQGNSA come from the germline V gene. The CDR3 DNA reads TGTGCCAGCAGCTCCCCAAACGGGTATGGCTACACCTTC. Amino acid sequence: CASSSPNGYGYTF.

The genes are TRBV5-1 and TRBJ2-5; 8 bases fit TRBD2. Germline assignment: CDR1 SGHRS and CDR2 YFSETQ. V shed 4 bases and J 2 bases; nucleotides not matched to a gene: 7. The CDR3 totals 15 residues. The CDR3 loop reads CASSAYTSGQETQYF. As DNA, the CDR3 is TGCGCCAGCAGCGCCTATACTAGCGGACAAGAGACCCAGTACTTC.

V gene TRBV9 combines with J gene TRBJ2-1; D remains unclear. Between the trimmed V and J ends, which lost 4 bases and 0 bases, there was a span of 11 bases. Germline V CDR1 and CDR2: SGDLS, YYNGEE. The CDR3 runs 15 residues. DNA of the CDR3: TGTGCCAGCAGCTTACATAGCTCCTCCTACAATGAGCAGTTCTTC. Protein: CASSLHSSSYNEQFF.

The chain is built from TRBV11-3 and TRBJ1-1; 7 nucleotides agree with TRBD1. The CDR3 is 15 amino acids. CDR1 is SGHNT, CDR2 YENEEA, per germline. V lost 5 bases, J lost 1 base, and 7 bases stayed unmatched. In DNA, the CDR3 is TGTGCCAGCAGCCTCAGAGGGGGCCCGAACACTGAAGCTTTCTTT. This translates into CASSLRGGPNTEAFF.

The chain joins TRBV27 to TRBJ2-7; tentatively, D is TRBD1 (5 bases). There are 15 residues in the CDR3. V was clipped by 6 bases and J by 0 bases, with 15 bases between them. Germline CDR1 and CDR2: MNHEY and SMNVEV (reference sequence). The chain's CDR3 is CASRYKPRDSYEQYF. The CDR3 DNA is TGTGCCAGCAGGTATAAGCCCAGGGACTCCTACGAGCAGTACTTC.

The chain recombines TRBV3-1 (or the pseudogene TRBV3-2) with TRBJ2-7; D is possibly TRBD2 (6 bases). Trimming shortened V by 3 bases and J by 3 bases, and 12 bases separated the two germline ends. Germline V lookup: CDR1 LGHDT, CDR2 YNNKEL (reference sequence). The CDR3 is 14 amino acids. DNA for the CDR3: TGTGCCAGCAGCCATCCGGGACTTTACTACGAGCAGTACTTC. It yields the protein CASSHPGLYYEQYF.

The rearrangement uses TRBV5-1 and TRBJ2-2; no firm D call. CDR3 length: 13 residues. Between the trimmed V and J ends, which lost 2 bases and 6 bases, there was a span of 8 bases. Germline CDR1 SGHRS, CDR2 YFSETQ. The CDR3 reads CASSLDEAGELFF. CDR3 nucleotide sequence: TGCGCCAGCAGCTTAGACGAGGCCGGGGAGCTGTTTTTT.

This clone has a handful of counts. The chain combines TRBV6-1 with TRBJ2-3; the match to TRBD2 covers 9 bases. The ends lost 2 bases at V and 2 bases at J; junction bases unmatched: 5. Germline V gives CDR1 MNHNS, CDR2 SASEGT. There are 16 residues in the CDR3. The CDR3 nucleotides read TGTGCCAGCAGTGAAATGGGCGGGGGGGTCACAGATACGCAGTATTTT. This codes for CASSEMGGGVTDTQYF.

The chain recombines TRBV7-2 with TRBJ1-6, with unresolved D. Trimming removed 4 bases from V and 9 bases from J, with 19 bases in between. Per germline, CDR1 SGHTA and CDR2 FQGNSA. The length of the CDR3 is 16 residues. This CDR3 is CASSSKSPLRGSPLHF. The CDR3 DNA is TGTGCCAGCAGCTCCAAAAGTCCTTTACGGGGTTCACCCCTCCACTTT.

The sample holds a few counts of this clone. V is TRBV5-4 and J is TRBJ1-6; TRBD1 agrees at 7 bases. V was clipped by 3 bases and J by 7 bases; unmatched bases: 4. CDR3 length equals 14 residues. Germline CDR1 reads SGHNT; CDR2 reads YYREEE (reference sequence). The CDR3 DNA reads TGTGCCAGCAGCTCCGGGACAGTAAATTCACCCCTCCACTTT. Translating it yields CASSSGTVNSPLHF.

V is TRBV2 and J is TRBJ2-2, with TRBD1 identical over 8 bases. CDR3 length: 16 amino acids. V trimming: 0 bases; J trimming: 3 bases; junction bases outside the gene matches: 3. Germline loops: CDR1 SNHLY, CDR2 FYNNEI. CDR3 region: CASSEARTGYTGELFF. The CDR3 DNA follows: TGTGCCAGCAGTGAAGCGCGGACAGGGTACACCGGGGAGCTGTTTTTT.

The V call is TRBV4-1, the J call TRBJ1-6, with 7 nucleotides matching TRBD1. J gave up 9 bases and V 1 base, and 9 bases lay outside the gene matches. CDR3 size: 16 residues. Germline lookup yields CDR1 MGHRA and CDR2 YSYEKL. The CDR3 DNA reads TGCGCCAGCAGCCAAGTAGTACAGGGGTTTGGTTCACCCCTCCACTTT. This translates into CASSQVVQGFGSPLHF.

The rearrangement links TRBV27 to TRBJ1-1; 10 nucleotides match TRBD1. CDR1 MNHEY and CDR2 SMNVEV come from the germline V gene (reference sequence). The V and J ends lost 9 bases and 5 bases, in that order; junction bases with no gene match: 9. This CDR3 region has 14 residues. This CDR3 reads CASGLGTGVTEAFF. In DNA form, the CDR3 reads TGTGCCAGTGGCCTAGGGACAGGGGTAACTGAAGCTTTCTTT.

In nucleotides, the CDR3 is TGTGCCAGCAGCTTAGAAGTGGGCAGGGGGCCAGCAGATACGCAGTATTTT. Amino acids: CASSLEVGRGPADTQYF. The rearrangement links TRBV11-2 to TRBJ2-3; 8 nucleotides align to TRBD1. This CDR3 is 17 amino acids long. Per the germline V gene, CDR1 is SGHAT and CDR2 is FQNNGV. The V gene end was trimmed by 0 bases and the J gene end by 4 bases; junction bases not matched to a gene: 9.

The chain carries TRBV4-1 and TRBJ2-4; perhaps TRBD1 as D (5 bases). Per the germline V gene, CDR1 is MGHRA and CDR2 is YSYEKL. Trimming pared 0 bases from V and 0 bases from J, leaving 21 bases between. The length of the CDR3 is 20 residues. CDR3 loop: CASSQDLGRDSSLAKNIQYF. The CDR3 nucleotides are TGCGCCAGCAGCCAAGACCTGGGCAGGGATTCCTCTCTAGCCAAAAACATTCAGTACTTC.

This rearrangement joins TRBV5-1 to TRBJ1-1, with TRBD1 matching over 8 bases. The V and J ends lost 4 bases and 1 base, in that order; junction bases with no gene match: 6. Germline-derived CDR1 and CDR2 are SGHRS and YFSETQ. This CDR3 region has 15 residues. The CDR3 sequence: CASSTAGGKNTEAFF. The CDR3 DNA is TGCGCCAGCAGCACGGCAGGGGGCAAGAACACTGAAGCTTTCTTT.

The rearrangement joins TRBV12-3 or TRBV12-4 to TRBJ1-6, with D maybe TRBD1 (5 bases). V lost 6 bases to trimming and J lost 7 bases, with 10 bases between them. There are 13 residues in the CDR3. The CDR3 coding sequence is TGTGCCAGCAGGACAGCGCAAAATTCACCCCTCCACTTT. Translated: CASRTAQNSPLHF.

The chain couples TRBV9 to TRBJ2-1; a weak D match, TRBD1 (5 bases). CDR3 length equals 16 residues. Per the germline V gene, CDR1 is SGDLS and CDR2 is YYNGEE. V was pared by 0 bases and J by 4 bases, with 14 bases between. The CDR3 spells CASSVAGAAMYNEQFF. CDR3 bases: TGTGCCAGCAGCGTAGCTGGGGCAGCCATGTACAATGAGCAGTTCTTC.

The CDR3 region has the DNA TGTGCCAGCAGCCCCTCCGCGGGGGGTGAGACCCAGTACTTC. Encoded protein: CASSPSAGGETQYF. The chain carries TRBV7-3 and TRBJ2-5; TRBD2 matches 8 bases. Germline lookup yields CDR1 SGHTA and CDR2 FQGTGA. The CDR3 spans 14 residues. V was clipped by 5 bases and J by 5 bases; unmatched bases: 7.

The chain uses TRBV5-1 and TRBJ1-2; TRBD1 agrees at 7 bases. Germline loops: CDR1 SGHRS, CDR2 YFSETQ. The V and J ends lost 4 bases and 2 bases, in that order; junction bases with no gene match: 8. This CDR3 spans 15 amino acids. The chain's CDR3 is CASSATGSFNYGYTF. Here the CDR3 DNA reads TGCGCCAGCAGCGCGACAGGGAGTTTCAACTATGGCTACACCTTC. The whole variable domain, remainder taken from reference TRBV5-1 and TRBJ1-2, is KAGVTQTPRYLIKTRGQQVTLSCSPISGHRSVSWYQQTPGQGLQFLFEYFSETQRNKGNFPGRFSGRQFSNSRSEMNVSTLELGDSALYLCASSATGSFNYGYTFGSGTRLTVV.

V usage is TRBV28 and J usage is TRBJ2-5; D ambiguous. This CDR3 has 15 residues. V lost 4 bases, J lost 4 bases, and 16 bases lay in between. CDR1 MDHEN and CDR2 SYDVKM come from the germline V gene. This CDR3 is CASSSPGGLLETQYF. The CDR3 DNA is TGTGCCAGCAGTTCCCCCGGCGGTCTTTTAGAGACCCAGTACTTC.

The rearrangement uses TRBV7-2 and TRBJ2-5, with 13 positions matching TRBD2. This CDR3 spans 18 amino acids. V was pared by 5 bases and J by 4 bases, with 13 bases of the junction left unmatched. Germline-derived CDR1 and CDR2 are SGHTA and FQGNSA. CDR3 nucleotide sequence: TGTGCCAGCAGCCCCGGTCGACTAGCGGGGGGCGGAGGAGAGACCCAGTACTTC. Translated, it gives CASSPGRLAGGGGETQYF. Combining the CDR3 with reference TRBV7-2 and TRBJ2-5 gives the whole variable domain GAGVSQSPSNKVTEKGKDVELRCDPISGHTALYWYRQSLGQGLEFLIYFQGNSAPDKSGLPSDRFSAERTGGSVSTLTIQRTQQEDSAVYLCASSPGRLAGGGGETQYFGPGTRLLVL.

The chain employs TRBV6-5 and TRBJ2-5, with 9 positions matching TRBD1. The CDR3 spans 14 residues. V lost 7 bases and J lost 0; bases outside the gene matches: 3. Germline V lookup: CDR1 MNHEY, CDR2 SVGAGI. CDR3 in DNA: TGTGCCAGCAAAGGACAGGGGTACCAAGAGACCCAGTACTTC. This sequence encodes CASKGQGYQETQYF.

The chain recombines TRBV5-4 with TRBJ2-7; D is possibly TRBD1 (5 bases). The V gene's germline CDR1 is SGHNT and CDR2 YYREEE (reference sequence). The CDR3 length is 14 residues. Trimming left V 1 base short and J 0 bases short, with 8 bases between. The CDR3 nucleotides read TGTGCCAGCAGCTTGACAGGAAGCTCCTACGAGCAGTACTTC. This encodes CASSLTGSSYEQYF. Full variable domain (outside the CDR3, taken from reference TRBV5-4 and TRBJ2-7): ETGVTQSPTHLIKTRGQQVTLRCSSQSGHNTVSWYQQALGQGPQFIFQYYREEENGRGNFPPRFSGLQFPNYSSELNVNALELDDSALYLCASSLTGSSYEQYFGPGTRLTVT.

The sample holds a few counts of this clone. The gene calls are TRBV29-1 and TRBJ1-1, with D perhaps matching TRBD1 (5 bases). Trimming pared 7 bases from V and 0 bases from J, leaving 12 bases between. This CDR3 is built from 13 residues. CDR1 and CDR2 (germline): SQVTM, ANQGSEA. DNA of the CDR3: TGCAGCGCAACCGGACACTTGAACACTGAAGCTTTCTTT. As protein: CSATGHLNTEAFF.